This record covers a single T cell receptor beta chain. The data belong to a study of blood T cell repertoires in COVID-19. TCRdb keeps only in-frame clones here, not all; method: immunoSEQ multiplex PCR. The sample lists about 360,000 clones, more than 70% occurring once. Looked up from germline, CDR1 is MNHNS and CDR2 is SASEGT. CDR3 size: 12 residues. Trimming took off 2 bases at V and 13 bases at J, with 11 bases between the two ends. The specimen sequenced was PBMCs or T cells enriched from blood (not recorded which). This clonotype was obtained from a man between 35 and 55 years old in a cohort exposed to, infected with or recovered from COVID-19 (not recorded which). The chain joins TRBV6-1 to TRBJ1-4; D not certain. CDR3 in DNA: TGTGCCAGCAGTGAATTGGCAGGTGGACTGTTTTTT. It encodes CASSELAGGLFF.